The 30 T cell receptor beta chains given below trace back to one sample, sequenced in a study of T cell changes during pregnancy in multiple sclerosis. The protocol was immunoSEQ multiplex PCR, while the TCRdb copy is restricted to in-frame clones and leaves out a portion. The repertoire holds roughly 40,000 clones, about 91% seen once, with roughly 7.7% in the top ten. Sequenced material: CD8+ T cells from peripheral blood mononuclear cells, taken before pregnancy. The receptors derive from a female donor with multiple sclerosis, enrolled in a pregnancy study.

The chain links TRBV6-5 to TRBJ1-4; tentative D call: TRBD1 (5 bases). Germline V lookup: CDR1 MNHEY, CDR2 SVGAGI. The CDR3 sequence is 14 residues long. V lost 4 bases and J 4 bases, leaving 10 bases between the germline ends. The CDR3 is CASSSWGSNEKLFF. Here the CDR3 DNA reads TGTGCCAGCAGTTCCTGGGGCAGTAATGAAAAACTGTTTTTT.

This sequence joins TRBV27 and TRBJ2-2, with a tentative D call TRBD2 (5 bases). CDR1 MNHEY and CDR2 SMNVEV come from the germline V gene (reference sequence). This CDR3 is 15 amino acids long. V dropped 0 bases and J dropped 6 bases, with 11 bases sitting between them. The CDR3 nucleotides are TGTGCCAGCAGTTTATCCCCCCCCGGGGCCGGGGAGCTGTTTTTT. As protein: CASSLSPPGAGELFF.

CDR3 in amino acids: CASSLGTGMFF. CDR3 in DNA: TGTGCCAGCAGTTTAGGGACAGGGATGTTCTTC. The rearrangement links TRBV28 to TRBJ2-1; 9 bases align to TRBD1. Germline V gives CDR1 MDHEN, CDR2 SYDVKM. With V trimmed by 2 bases and J by 15 bases, 2 bases remained unmatched. This CDR3 has 11 amino acids.

The CDR3 loop reads CSVADVRGYTF. CDR3 coding DNA: TGCAGCGTGGCGGATGTGAGGGGCTACACCTTC. V gene TRBV29-1 combines with J gene TRBJ1-2; D unclear. The germline gives CDR1 SQVTM, CDR2 ANQGSEA. Trimming removed 6 bases from V and 8 bases from J, with 13 bases in between. The CDR3 loop spans 11 amino acids.

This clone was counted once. The CDR3 loop reads CASSYSDSYTEAFF. The CDR3 DNA reads as TGTGCCAGCAGTTACTCTGACAGCTACACTGAAGCTTTCTTT. V usage is TRBV6-5 and J usage is TRBJ1-1; perhaps TRBD1 as D (5 bases). V lost 0 bases and J 3 bases, leaving 8 bases between the germline ends. The CDR3 totals 14 residues. Germline V gene lookup returns CDR1 MNHEY and CDR2 SVGAGI.

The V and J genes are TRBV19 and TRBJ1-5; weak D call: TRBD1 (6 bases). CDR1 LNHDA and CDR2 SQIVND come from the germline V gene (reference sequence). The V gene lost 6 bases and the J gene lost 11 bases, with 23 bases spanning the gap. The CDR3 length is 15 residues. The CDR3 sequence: CASRTGTRSTRAQHF. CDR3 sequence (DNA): TGTGCCAGTAGAACCGGGACAAGGTCCACAAGAGCCCAGCATTTT.

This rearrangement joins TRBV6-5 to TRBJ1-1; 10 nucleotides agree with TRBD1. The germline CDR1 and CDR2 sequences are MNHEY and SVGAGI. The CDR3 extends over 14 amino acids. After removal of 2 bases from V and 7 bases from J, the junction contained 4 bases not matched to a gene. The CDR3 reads CASSYGTGADEAFF. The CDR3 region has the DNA TGTGCCAGCAGTTACGGGACAGGGGCCGATGAAGCTTTCTTT.

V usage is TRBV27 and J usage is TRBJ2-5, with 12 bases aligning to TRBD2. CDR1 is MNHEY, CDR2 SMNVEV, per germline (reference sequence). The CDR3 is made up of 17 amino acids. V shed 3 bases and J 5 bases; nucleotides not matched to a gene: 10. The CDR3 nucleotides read TGTGCCAGCAGTTTGGGGCTAGCGGGAGGGCCAGAGGAGACCCAGTACTTC. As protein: CASSLGLAGGPEETQYF.

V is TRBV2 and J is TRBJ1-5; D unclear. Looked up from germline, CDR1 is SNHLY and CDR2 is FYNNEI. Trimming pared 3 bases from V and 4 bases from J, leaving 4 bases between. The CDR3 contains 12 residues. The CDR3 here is CASSESNQPQHF. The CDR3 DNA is TGTGCCAGCAGTGAGAGTAATCAGCCCCAGCATTTT.

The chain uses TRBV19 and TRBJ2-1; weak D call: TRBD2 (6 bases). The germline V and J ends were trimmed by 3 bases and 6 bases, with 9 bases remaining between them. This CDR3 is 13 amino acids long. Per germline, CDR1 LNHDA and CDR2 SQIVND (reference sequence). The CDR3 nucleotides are TGTGCCAGTAGTATGCGACTAGTCAATGAGCAGTTCTTC. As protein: CASSMRLVNEQFF.

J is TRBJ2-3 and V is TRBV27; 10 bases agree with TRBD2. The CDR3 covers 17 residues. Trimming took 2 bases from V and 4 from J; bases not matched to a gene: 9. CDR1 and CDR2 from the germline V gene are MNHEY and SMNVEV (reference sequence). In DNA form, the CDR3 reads TGTGCCAGCAGTTTAGCTTCTAGCGGGAGTATGTCAGATACGCAGTATTTT. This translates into CASSLASSGSMSDTQYF.

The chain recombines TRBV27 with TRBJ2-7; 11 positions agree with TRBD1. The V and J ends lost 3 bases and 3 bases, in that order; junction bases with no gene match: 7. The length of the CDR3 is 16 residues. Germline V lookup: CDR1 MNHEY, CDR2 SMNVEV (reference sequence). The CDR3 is CASSLGTGGGLYEQYF. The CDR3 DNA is TGTGCCAGCAGTTTGGGGACAGGGGGAGGCCTCTACGAGCAGTACTTC.

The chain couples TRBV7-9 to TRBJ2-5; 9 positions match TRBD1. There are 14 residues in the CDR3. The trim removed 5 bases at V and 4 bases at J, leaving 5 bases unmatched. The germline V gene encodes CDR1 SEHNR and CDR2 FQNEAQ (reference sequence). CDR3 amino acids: CASSVRQGGETQYF. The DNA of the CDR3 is TGTGCCAGCAGCGTAAGACAGGGGGGAGAGACCCAGTACTTC. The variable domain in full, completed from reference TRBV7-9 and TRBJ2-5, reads DTGVSQNPRHKITKRGQNVTFRCDPISEHNRLYWYRQTLGQGPEFLTYFQNEAQLEKSRLLSDRFSAERPKGSFSTLEIQRTEQGDSAMYLCASSVRQGGETQYFGPGTRLLVL.

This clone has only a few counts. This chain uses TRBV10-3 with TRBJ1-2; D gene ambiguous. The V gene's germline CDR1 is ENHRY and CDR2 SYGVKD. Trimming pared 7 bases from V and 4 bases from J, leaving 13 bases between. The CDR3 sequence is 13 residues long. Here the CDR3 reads CAITEREGYGYTF. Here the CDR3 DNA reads TGTGCCATCACCGAAAGGGAGGGCTATGGCTACACCTTC.

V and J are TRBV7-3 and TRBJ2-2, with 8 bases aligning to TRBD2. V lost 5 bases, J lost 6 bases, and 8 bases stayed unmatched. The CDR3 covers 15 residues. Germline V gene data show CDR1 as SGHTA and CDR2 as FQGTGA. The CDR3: CASSLGGEWAGELFF. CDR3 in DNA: TGTGCCAGCAGCCTCGGGGGGGAGTGGGCCGGGGAGCTGTTTTTT.

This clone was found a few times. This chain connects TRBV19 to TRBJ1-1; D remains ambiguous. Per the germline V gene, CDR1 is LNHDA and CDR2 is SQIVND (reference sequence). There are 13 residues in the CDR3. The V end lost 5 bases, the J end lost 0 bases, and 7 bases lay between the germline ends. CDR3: CASSAPVNTEAFF. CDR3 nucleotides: TGTGCCAGTAGTGCCCCAGTGAACACTGAAGCTTTCTTT. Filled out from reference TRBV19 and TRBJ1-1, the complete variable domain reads DGGITQSPKYLFRKEGQNVTLSCEQNLNHDAMYWYRQDPGQGLRLIYYSQIVNDFQKGDIAEGYSVSREKKESFPLTVTSAQKNPTAFYLCASSAPVNTEAFFGQGTRLTVV.

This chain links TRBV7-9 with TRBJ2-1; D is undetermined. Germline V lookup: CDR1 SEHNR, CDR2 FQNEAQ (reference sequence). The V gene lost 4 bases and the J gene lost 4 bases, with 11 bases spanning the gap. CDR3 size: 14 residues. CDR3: CASSSSGYYNEQFF. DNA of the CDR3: TGTGCCAGCAGCTCATCCGGGTATTACAATGAGCAGTTCTTC.

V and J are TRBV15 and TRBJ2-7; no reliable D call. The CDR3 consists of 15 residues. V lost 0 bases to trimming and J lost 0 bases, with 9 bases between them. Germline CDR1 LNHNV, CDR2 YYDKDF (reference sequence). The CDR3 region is CATSRDNTASYEQYF. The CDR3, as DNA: TGTGCCACCAGCAGAGATAACACAGCCTCCTACGAGCAGTACTTC.

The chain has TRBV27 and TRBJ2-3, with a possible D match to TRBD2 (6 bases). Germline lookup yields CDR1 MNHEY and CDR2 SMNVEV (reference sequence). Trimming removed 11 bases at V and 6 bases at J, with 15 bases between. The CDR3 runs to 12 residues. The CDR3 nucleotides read TGTGCCTCGGGCGGGGCCCTTGATACGCAGTATTTT. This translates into CASGGALDTQYF.

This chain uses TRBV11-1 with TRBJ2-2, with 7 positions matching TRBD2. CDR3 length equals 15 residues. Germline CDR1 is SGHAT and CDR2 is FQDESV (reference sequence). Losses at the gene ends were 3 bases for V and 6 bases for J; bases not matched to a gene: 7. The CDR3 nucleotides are TGTGCCAGCAGCTTCGTCCTGGGAGGGGCCGGGGAGCTGTTTTTT. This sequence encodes CASSFVLGGAGELFF.

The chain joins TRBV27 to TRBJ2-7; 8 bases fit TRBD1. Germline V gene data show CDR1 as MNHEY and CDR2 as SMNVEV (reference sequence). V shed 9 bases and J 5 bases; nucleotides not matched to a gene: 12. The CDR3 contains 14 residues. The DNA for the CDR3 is TGTGCCAGTGGGGGACAGGCAACTTGGGACGAGCAGTACTTC. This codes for CASGGQATWDEQYF.

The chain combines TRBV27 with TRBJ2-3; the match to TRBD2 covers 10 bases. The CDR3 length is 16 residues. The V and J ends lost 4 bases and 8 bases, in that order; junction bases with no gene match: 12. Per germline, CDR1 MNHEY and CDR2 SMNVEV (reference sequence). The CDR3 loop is CASSSPAGGPSGTQYF. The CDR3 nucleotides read TGTGCCAGCAGTTCCCCAGCGGGAGGGCCATCAGGTACGCAGTATTTT.

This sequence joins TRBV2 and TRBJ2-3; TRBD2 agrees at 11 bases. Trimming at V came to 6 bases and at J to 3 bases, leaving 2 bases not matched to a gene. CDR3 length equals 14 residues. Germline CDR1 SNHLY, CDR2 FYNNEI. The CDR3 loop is CASSRTSGTDTQYF. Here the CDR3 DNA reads TGTGCCAGCAGCAGGACTAGCGGGACAGATACGCAGTATTTT.

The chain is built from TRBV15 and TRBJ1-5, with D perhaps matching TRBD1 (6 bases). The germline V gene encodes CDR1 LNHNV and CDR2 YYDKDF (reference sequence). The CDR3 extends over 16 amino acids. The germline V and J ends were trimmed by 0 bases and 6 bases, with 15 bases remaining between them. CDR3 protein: CATSRDGGTGIQPQHF. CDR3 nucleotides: TGTGCCACCAGCAGAGATGGGGGAACAGGGATTCAGCCCCAGCATTTT. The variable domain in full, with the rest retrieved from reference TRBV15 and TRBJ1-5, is DAMVIQNPRYQVTQFGKPVTLSCSQTLNHNVMYWYQQKSSQAPKLLFHYYDKDFNNEADTPDNFQSRRPNTSFCFLDIRSPGLGDTAMYLCATSRDGGTGIQPQHFGDGTRLSIL.

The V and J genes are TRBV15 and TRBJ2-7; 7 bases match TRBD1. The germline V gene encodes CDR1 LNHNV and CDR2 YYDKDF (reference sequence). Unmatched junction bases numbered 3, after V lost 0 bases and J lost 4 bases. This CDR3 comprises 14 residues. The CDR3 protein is CATSRDGTAYEQYF. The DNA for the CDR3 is TGTGCCACCAGCAGAGATGGGACAGCGTACGAGCAGTACTTC.

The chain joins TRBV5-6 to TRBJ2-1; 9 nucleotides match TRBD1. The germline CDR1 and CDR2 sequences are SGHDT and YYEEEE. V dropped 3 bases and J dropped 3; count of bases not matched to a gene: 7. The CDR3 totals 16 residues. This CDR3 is CASSWFGTGLYNEQFF. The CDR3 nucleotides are TGTGCCAGCAGCTGGTTCGGGACAGGGCTCTACAATGAGCAGTTCTTC.

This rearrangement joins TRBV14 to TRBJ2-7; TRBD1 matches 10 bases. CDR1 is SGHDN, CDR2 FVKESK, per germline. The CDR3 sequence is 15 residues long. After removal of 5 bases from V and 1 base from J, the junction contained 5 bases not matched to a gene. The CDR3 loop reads CASSSRDRGSYEQYF. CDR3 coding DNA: TGTGCCAGCAGCTCCCGGGACAGGGGATCCTACGAGCAGTACTTC.

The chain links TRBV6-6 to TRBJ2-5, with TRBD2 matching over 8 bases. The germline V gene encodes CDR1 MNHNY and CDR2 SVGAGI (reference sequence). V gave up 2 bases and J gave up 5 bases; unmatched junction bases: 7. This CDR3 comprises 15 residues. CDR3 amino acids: CASSYGIAGPETQYF. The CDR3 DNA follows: TGTGCCAGCAGTTACGGTATAGCGGGACCGGAGACCCAGTACTTC.

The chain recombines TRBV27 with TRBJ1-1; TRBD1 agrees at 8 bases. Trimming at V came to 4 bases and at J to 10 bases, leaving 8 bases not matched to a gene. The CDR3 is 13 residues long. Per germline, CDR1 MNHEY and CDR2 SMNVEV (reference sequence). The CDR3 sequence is CASSSRPDRGAFF. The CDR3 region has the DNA TGTGCCAGCAGTTCCCGACCCGACAGGGGAGCTTTCTTT.

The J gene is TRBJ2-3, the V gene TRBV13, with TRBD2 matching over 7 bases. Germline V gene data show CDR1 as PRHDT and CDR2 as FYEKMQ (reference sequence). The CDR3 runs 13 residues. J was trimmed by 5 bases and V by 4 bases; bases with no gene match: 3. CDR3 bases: TGTGCCAGCAGCTCGTTAGCGGGAGATACGCAGTATTTT. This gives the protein CASSSLAGDTQYF.